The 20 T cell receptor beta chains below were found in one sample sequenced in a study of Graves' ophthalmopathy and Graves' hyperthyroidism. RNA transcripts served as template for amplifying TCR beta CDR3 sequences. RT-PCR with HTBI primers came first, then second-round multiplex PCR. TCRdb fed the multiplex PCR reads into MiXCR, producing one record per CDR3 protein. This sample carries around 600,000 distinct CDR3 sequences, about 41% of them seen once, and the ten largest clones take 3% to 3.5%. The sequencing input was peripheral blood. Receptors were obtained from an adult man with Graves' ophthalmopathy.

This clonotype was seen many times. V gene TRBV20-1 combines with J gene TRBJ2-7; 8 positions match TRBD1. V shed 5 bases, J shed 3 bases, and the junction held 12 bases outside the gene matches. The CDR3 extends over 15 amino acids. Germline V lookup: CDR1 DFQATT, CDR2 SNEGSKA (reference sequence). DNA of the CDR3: TGCAGTGCTGGAACCCCGGGACAGGCGGACTACGAGCAGTACTTC. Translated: CSAGTPGQADYEQYF.

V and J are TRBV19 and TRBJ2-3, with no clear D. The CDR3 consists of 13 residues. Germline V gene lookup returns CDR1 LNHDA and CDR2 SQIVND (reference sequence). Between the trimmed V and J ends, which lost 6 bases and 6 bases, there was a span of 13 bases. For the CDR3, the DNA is TGTGCCAGTAGGAGTCTGCAACGGGATACGCAGTATTTT. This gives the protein CASRSLQRDTQYF.

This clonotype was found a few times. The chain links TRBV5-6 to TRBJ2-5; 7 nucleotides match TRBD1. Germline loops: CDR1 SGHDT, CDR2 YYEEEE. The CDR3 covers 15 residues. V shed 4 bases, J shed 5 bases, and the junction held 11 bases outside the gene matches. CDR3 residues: CASSPNRGRWETQYF. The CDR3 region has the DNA TGTGCCAGCAGCCCGAACAGGGGACGGTGGGAGACCCAGTACTTC.

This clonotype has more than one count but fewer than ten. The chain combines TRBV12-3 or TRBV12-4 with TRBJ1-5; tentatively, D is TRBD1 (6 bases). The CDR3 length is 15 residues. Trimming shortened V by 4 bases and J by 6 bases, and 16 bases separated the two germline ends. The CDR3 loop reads CASSYLGGVPQPQHF. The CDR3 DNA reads TGTGCCAGCAGTTATTTGGGGGGCGTTCCTCAGCCCCAGCATTTT.

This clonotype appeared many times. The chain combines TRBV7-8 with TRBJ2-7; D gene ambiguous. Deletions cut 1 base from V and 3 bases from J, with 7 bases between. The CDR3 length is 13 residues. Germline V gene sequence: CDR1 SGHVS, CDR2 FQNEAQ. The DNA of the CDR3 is TGTGCCAGCAGCTTAGAGATCCTCTACGAGCAGTACTTC. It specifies CASSLEILYEQYF.

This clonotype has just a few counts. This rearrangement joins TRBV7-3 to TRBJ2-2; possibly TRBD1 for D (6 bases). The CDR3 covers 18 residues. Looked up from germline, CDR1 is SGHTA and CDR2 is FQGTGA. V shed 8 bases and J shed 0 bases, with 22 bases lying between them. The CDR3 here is CASGKTGTPKTNTGELFF. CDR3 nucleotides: TGTGCCAGCGGCAAAACCGGGACACCTAAGACGAACACCGGGGAGCTGTTTTTT.

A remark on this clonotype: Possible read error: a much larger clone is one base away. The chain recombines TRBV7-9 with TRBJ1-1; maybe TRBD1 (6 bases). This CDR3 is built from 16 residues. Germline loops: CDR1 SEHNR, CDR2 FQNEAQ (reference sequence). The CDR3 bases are TGTGCCAGCGGCTTAGGGAACAGGAGGGGGTCCACTGAAGCTTTCTTT. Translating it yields CASGLGNRRGSTEAFF.

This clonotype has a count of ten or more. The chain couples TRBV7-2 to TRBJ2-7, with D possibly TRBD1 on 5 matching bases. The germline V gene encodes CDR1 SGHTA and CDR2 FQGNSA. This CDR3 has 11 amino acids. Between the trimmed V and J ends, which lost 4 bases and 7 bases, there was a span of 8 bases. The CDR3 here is CASSSDTEQYF. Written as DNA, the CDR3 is TGTGCCAGCAGCTCGGACACGGAGCAGTACTTC.

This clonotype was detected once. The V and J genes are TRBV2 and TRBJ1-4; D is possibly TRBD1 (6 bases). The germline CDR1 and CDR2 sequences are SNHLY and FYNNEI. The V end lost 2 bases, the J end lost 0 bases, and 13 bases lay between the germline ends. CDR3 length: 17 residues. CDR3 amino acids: CASSEWTALTTNEKLFF. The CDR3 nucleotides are TGTGCCAGCAGTGAATGGACAGCCCTTACAACTAATGAAAAACTGTTTTTT.

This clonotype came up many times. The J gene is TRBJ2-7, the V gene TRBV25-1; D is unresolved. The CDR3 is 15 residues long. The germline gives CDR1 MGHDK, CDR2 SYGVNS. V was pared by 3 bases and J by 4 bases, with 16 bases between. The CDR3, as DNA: TGTGCCAGCAGTGATAGGTCAGAAGGTTGGTACGAGCAGTACTTC. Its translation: CASSDRSEGWYEQYF.

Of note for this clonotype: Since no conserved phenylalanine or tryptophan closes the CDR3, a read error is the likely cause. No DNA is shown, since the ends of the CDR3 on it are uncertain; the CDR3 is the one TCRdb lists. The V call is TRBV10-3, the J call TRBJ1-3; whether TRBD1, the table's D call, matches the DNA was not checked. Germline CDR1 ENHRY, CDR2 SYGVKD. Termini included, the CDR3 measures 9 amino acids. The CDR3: CAIRGQGNT.

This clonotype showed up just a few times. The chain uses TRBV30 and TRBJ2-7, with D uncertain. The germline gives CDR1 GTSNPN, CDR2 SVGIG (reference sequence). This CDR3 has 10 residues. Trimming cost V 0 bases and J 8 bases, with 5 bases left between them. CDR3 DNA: TGTGCCTGGAGTGTAGAACAGCAGTACTTC. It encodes CAWSVEQQYF.

This chain's CDR3 is CAISEDGNTIYF. The CDR3 region has the DNA TGTGCCATCAGCGAGGACGGGAACACCATATATTTT. This chain uses TRBV10-3 with TRBJ1-3; D ambiguous. V was pared by 6 bases and J by 7 bases, with 10 bases between. CDR3 length: 12 amino acids. The germline V gene encodes CDR1 ENHRY and CDR2 SYGVKD.

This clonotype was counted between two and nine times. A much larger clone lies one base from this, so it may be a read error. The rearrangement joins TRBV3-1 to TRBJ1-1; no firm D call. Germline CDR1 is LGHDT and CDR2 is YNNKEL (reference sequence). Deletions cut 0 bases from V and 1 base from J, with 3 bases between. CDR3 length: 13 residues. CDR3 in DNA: TGTGCCAGCAGCCAAGACAAGAACACTGAAGCTTTCTTT. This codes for CASSQDKNTEAFF.

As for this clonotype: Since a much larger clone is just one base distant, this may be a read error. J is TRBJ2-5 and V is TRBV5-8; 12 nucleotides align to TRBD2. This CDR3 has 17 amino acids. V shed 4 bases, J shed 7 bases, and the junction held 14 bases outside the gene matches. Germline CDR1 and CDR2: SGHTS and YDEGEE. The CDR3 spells CASSQVPSGRAVGTQYF. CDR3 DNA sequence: TGTGCCAGCAGCCAAGTCCCTAGCGGGAGGGCCGTGGGGACCCAGTACTTC.

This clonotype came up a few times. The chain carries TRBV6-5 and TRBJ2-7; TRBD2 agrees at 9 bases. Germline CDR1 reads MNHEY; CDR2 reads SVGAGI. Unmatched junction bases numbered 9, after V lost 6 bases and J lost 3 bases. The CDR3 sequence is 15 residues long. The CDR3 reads CASRNSGTSRYEQYF. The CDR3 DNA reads TGTGCCAGCAGAAACTCCGGGACTAGCCGCTACGAGCAGTACTTC.

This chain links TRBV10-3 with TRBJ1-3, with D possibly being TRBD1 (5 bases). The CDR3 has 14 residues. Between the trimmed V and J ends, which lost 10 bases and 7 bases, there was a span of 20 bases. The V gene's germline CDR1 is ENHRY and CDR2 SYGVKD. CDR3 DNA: TGTGCCAGCAGGTCGTCATGGGGCGGGAACACCATATATTTT. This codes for CASRSSWGGNTIYF.

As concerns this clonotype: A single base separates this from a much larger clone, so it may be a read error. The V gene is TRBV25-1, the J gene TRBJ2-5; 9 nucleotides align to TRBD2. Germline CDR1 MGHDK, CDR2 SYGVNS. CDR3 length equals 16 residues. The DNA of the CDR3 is TGTGCCAGCAGCCAAGATCTTGCGGGGGGGCACGAGACCCGGTACTTC. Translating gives CASSQDLAGGHETRYF.

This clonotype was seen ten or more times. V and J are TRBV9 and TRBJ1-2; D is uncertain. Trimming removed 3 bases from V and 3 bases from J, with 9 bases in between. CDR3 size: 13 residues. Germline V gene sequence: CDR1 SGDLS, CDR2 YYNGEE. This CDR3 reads CASSGGRDYGYTF. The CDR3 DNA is TGTGCCAGCAGCGGAGGGAGGGACTATGGCTACACCTTC.

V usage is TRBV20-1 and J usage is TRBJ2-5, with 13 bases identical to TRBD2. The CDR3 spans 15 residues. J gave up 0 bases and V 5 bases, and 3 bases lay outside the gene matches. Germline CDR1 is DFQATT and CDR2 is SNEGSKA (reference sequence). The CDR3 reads CSARTSGGHQETQYF. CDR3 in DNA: TGCAGTGCTCGGACTAGCGGGGGACACCAAGAGACCCAGTACTTC.